This T cell receptor beta chain is from a study of T cells in Graves' hyperthyroidism and ophthalmopathy. About the study: Peripheral blood was secured at the point of initial diagnosis, before any treatment.

TCR beta CDR3 regions were amplified from RNA transcripts. First-round RT-PCR with HTBI primers amplified the TCR CDR3 region. From the multiplex PCR reads, TCRdb called clonotypes with MiXCR, one entry per CDR3 protein. Seen here are approximately 510,000 distinct CDR3 sequences, about a fifth observed once, and the top ten hold around 27%. Sequenced sample: blood. This clonotype was sampled from a young man with Graves' hyperthyroidism.

For the CDR3, the DNA is TGCGCCAGCAGCTCCCTTGGACAGCTGCTCACCGGGGAGCTGTTTTTT. Its translation is CASSSLGQLLTGELFF. This rearrangement joins TRBV5-1 to TRBJ2-2; D might be TRBD1 (6 bases). The CDR3 totals 16 residues. V lost 3 bases and J 4 bases, leaving 16 bases between the germline ends. From germline, CDR1 is SGHRS and CDR2 YFSETQ. Drawing the rest from reference TRBV5-1 and TRBJ2-2, the complete variable domain is KAGVTQTPRYLIKTRGQQVTLSCSPISGHRSVSWYQQTPGQGLQFLFEYFSETQRNKGNFPGRFSGRQFSNSRSEMNVSTLELGDSALYLCASSSLGQLLTGELFFGEGSRLTVL.